This TCR beta chain was documented in a study of cytomegalovirus exposure and HLA in healthy donors (dated by TCRdb to the late 2010s). Concerning the study at large: An earlier analysis of roughly 570 of the donors reported under 300 Gb of sequence data and 95 million to 130 million unique TCR beta sequences obtained from some 200 million T cells. About 320 gigabases of sequencing data and 70 million to 100 million unique TCR sequences were included in an early release covering roughly 700 HLA-typed donors. Among the 398 genotyped donors, roughly 80% belonged to the genetic ancestry cluster associated with self-reported Caucasian donors. The study was designed to test whether signatures of past pathogen exposure could be identified by cataloging public T cell receptors. The study profiled the T cell repertoires of approximately 700 subjects by immunosequencing and related them to cytomegalovirus serostatus. Along with the roughly 700-subject first cohort, a separate validation cohort of 120 different subjects was used. To predict cytomegalovirus infection status, the study brought together high-throughput TCR immunosequencing, statistical association of individual TCRs with disease status, and machine learning. A later analysis re-examined previously published TCR beta repertoires from just over 650 donors and added high-resolution HLA genotyping to investigate patterns of TCR occurrence. The later analysis used no new phenotypic data to find candidate immune exposures, relying instead on TCR beta sequences and their occurrence across donors. An earlier analysis of about 600 of the donors used high-throughput TCR beta sequencing to judge whether each TCR beta V gene segment behaved as functional or pseudogenic. Donor age, sex, ethnicity and CMV serostatus were collected together with the repertoire data. A later genetic analysis took genome-wide SNP genotypes for 398 of the 666 donors and used that subset as a discovery cohort. Every repertoire in the discovery cohort had been generated on one and the same sequencing platform. HLA typing covered class I and class II loci at four-digit resolution. The number of typed donors differed by locus: about 620-640 for A, B, C, DRB1 and DQB1; 500 to 550 for DQA1; 606 for DPA1; and some 430 for DPB1. Several DR-DQ haplotypes were handled as single units for association and clustering because linkage in the cohort was strong. Among approximately 370 genotyped donors of the cohort, an average of approximately 240,000 unique TCR beta nucleotide sequences was sequenced per donor, of which about 19% were non-productive.

The method was the immunoSEQ multiplex PCR assay. A mixture of 60 forward primers for TCR Vbeta segments and 13 reverse primers for TCR Jbeta segments was used in the multiplex PCR. A multiplex PCR assay on genomic DNA amplified the CDR3 region of rearranged TCR beta genes. The Illumina HiSeq System was used to sequence the amplified TCR beta libraries as 87-base-pair reads. As for the original processing: Across the 600 to 700 repertoires, a later analysis counted approximately 75 million unique TCR beta chains, 8.5 million to 12 million of which were shared by at least two donors. Raw reads were error-corrected and collapsed into unique sequences with a nearest-neighbor algorithm that merged closely related sequences to remove PCR and sequencing errors. To assign V, D and J gene segments, CDR3 sequences were aligned to IMGT reference sequences. For a sequence to be retained, at least a six-nucleotide match to both a V gene segment and a J gene segment was required. A rearrangement was called productive if the CDR3 had no stop codons and remained in frame with V and J, and every other rearrangement was called non-productive. Following IMGT convention, CDR3 was defined as the stretch from the second conserved V-encoded cysteine up to the conserved J-encoded phenylalanine. Sequences without an unambiguous match to a single V gene segment were excluded from the earlier analysis of over 500 of the donors. An earlier analysis of approximately 590 of the donors called V segments functional above 56.7% productive rearrangements and segregating when the between-donor standard deviation exceeded 5%. A statistical classification framework was built to diagnose cytomegalovirus status from the catalog of TCR beta chain sequences. A later analysis assigned V and J genes by comparing TCR nucleotide sequences with IMGT/GENE-DB human TR gene sequences. The TCRdist pipeline was used in a later analysis to assign CDR3 sequences and most-parsimonious VDJ recombination scenarios. In a later analysis, each TCR beta chain was defined by its CDR3 amino acid sequence together with its V-gene family, and reads without a unique V-gene family were excluded. As a way to deal with suspected cross-contamination and a sequencing artifact, a later analysis dropped over 550 nucleotide sequences that were highly shared and had low generation probability. A later analysis calculated a clonal expansion index for each public chain from normalized within-repertoire ranks of inferred template counts. In a later analysis, generation probabilities were computed using a VDJ recombination model fitted to out-of-frame rearrangements, and the results were checked against IGoR. A later analysis scored TCR-TCR, TCR-HLA and TCR-CMV co-occurrence with hypergeometric tests, applying a repertoire-size bias correction to TCR pairs. To estimate false discovery rates, a later analysis permuted the HLA or CMV assignments 20 times. A later analysis grouped co-occurring TCRs with DBSCAN, adding TCRdist sequence similarity when clustering within HLA-allele-positive subsets. Co-occurrence clustering excluded repertoires with fewer than 30,000 or more than 120,000 public chains, plus five with anomalous nucleotide sharing. The clones in this table, taken by TCRdb from immuneACCESS, are in-frame only. Not every clone is retained; where verified, under half of the shortfall comes from an unresolved V gene, and the cause of the rest is unknown. The V and J calls and the clone size are those of that table, but D and trimming were determined from the DNA. Counted in this sample were 85,000 to 100,000 clones; about four fifths of them appeared once. The top ten constitute approximately 4% of the sample.

Study-level results and caveats: When HLA alleles, especially DR and DQ, strongly co-occurred, attributing TCR associations to individual alleles was difficult. Several of the top co-occurrence clusters appeared to be linked to parvovirus B19, influenza, CMV and Epstein-Barr virus, according to a later analysis. In a later analysis, TCR association rates were found to vary across HLA loci, with the most associated TCRs seen for DRB1 alleles and the fewest for HLA-C alleles. The classifier was reported to diagnose cytomegalovirus status with high specificity and sensitivity in both the original and validation cohorts. The sequencing pipeline was judged likely to have produced a cluster of highly shared sequence variants as a technical artifact. Specific HLA alleles were associated with roughly 16,000 TCR beta sequences at a false discovery rate of 0.05 in a later analysis. Most CMV-associated TCR beta chains appeared to be HLA-restricted in a later analysis, and the HLA associations seemed to be driven largely by CMV exposure. The only immune exposure information available for the cohort was CMV serostatus. While some public TCRs were present in many individuals, most TCR sequences turned up only very rarely across donors. It was suggested by the authors that the approach could potentially be generalized to other disease states and immunological phenotypes. In vitro tests confirmed that three of the cytomegalovirus-associated TCR beta chains recognize cytomegalovirus antigens. The earlier analysis of 587 of the donors excluded approximately 15 rarely observed V segments, including chromosome 9 orphons, because counts were too low. In an earlier analysis of 587 of the donors, most TCR beta V segments appeared in productive rearrangements about 87% or about 30% of the time, broadly matching IMGT annotations. A later genetic analysis associated a missense DCLRE1C variant with V-gene and J-gene trimming of TCR beta chains, and an independent cohort replicated the association. In a later analysis, HLA-associated TCR beta chains were found to be more clonally expanded and to have lower generation probabilities than equally common non-associated chains. According to a later genetic analysis, donors in an Asian-associated ancestry cluster had fewer N-insertions in productive TCRs than the approximately 630-donor mean. A further reported finding was that TCR beta sequences accurately predicted the HLA-A and HLA-B alleles for most subjects in the first cohort. The cohort was sequenced for TCR beta chains only, and without alpha or paired-chain data the features that could be detected were limited. A total of roughly 160 TCR beta chains were listed by the study as associated with cytomegalovirus. The presence/absence analyses assumed that sequencing depth was roughly uniform across donors, and that assumption may not be true. Because some donors lacked HLA typing at each locus, the association tests relied only on the typed subset. Correlated functional status among segregating V segments might be attributable to linkage disequilibrium, but an unknown experimental factor could not be ruled out. Some IMGT-functional V segments, including TRBV6-2 and TRBV6-3, could not be told apart with the 87-base-pair reads, so those segments were excluded.

This clone was observed a single time. What antigen it recognizes has not been identified. No base qualities exist here, and no much larger clone lies one base off it. The cohort comprised some 700 healthy bone marrow donors. All cohort members were sampled while nominally healthy, although unrecorded immune exposures were likely present. The donor tested CMV seropositive, placing the donor among the roughly 300 seropositive members of the cohort. Each donor provided a peripheral blood sample, and peripheral blood mononuclear cells were used for TCR beta sequencing. The Qiagen DNeasy Blood Extraction Kit was used to extract genomic DNA from the blood cell samples. Between the V and J ends, shortened by 6 bases and 3 bases respectively, the junction contains 14 bases. Including the terminal cysteine and phenylalanine, the CDR3 comprises 14 residues. The retained sequence is limited to the CDR3, 42 bases, with the frame set at the first base. CDR1 is given as MNHEY and CDR2 as SVGAGI, both from the germline V gene.

The chain employs TRBV6-5 and TRBJ1-1, with the D gene not confidently named. The source of this sequence is a female donor in good health and CMV-seropositive. Sequenced input: PBMCs. The DNA sequence reads TGTGCCAGCAGCGACGAGGAGGCCGACACTGAAGCTTTCTTT. It encodes CASSDEEADTEAFF.